This TCR beta chain was sequenced during a study of Graves' ophthalmopathy and Graves' hyperthyroidism. Uncontrolled infections, other autoimmune diseases, pregnancy or lactation barred patients from enrollment. RNA transcripts served as template for amplifying TCR beta CDR3 sequences. HTBI-primed RT-PCR formed the first round, and a multiplex PCR formed the second. TCRdb independently ran MiXCR on the multiplex PCR reads; one entry per CDR3 protein. The table includes a few hundred thousand distinct CDR3 sequences, about a sixth detected once. From germline, CDR1 is SGHRS and CDR2 YFSETQ. The CDR3 is made up of 15 amino acids. The ends were cut back, 4 bases at V and 4 bases at J, with 14 bases in the middle.

The V gene is TRBV5-1, the J gene TRBJ2-2, with D possibly TRBD1 on 7 matching bases. This receptor was taken from an adult woman with stable Graves' hyperthyroidism. Sequencing was done on a sample of peripheral blood. The CDR3 loop is CASSVGGQPTGELFF. The CDR3 DNA reads as TGCGCCAGCAGCGTCGGGGGACAGCCCACCGGGGAGCTGTTTTTT.